This TCR beta chain stems from a study of regulatory T cells in long-lasting Graves disease. The study, taken as a whole, reports: New patients shared fewer public clonotypes (approximately 1,000) than persistent patients did (around 3,000).

Note on this clonotype: The antigen is unknown.

CDR3 length: 14 residues. Trimming took off 1 base at V and 5 bases at J, with 9 bases between the two ends. Germline V gives CDR1 SEHNR, CDR2 FQNEAQ (reference sequence). Construction of the TCR beta libraries employed iRepertoire HTBI primers in conjunction with Arm-PCR of CDR3 regions. TCRdb re-derived calls from the multiplex PCR reads in MiXCR, one entry per CDR3 protein. The repertoire holds 350,000 to 500,000 distinct CDR3 sequences, with less than 20% as singletons. Regarding time point: newly diagnosed GD, antithyroid drugs for less than 3 months. The TCR library was prepared using RNA isolated from PBMCs. Patients came through an endocrinology department, and that department was in Xi'an, China. A further study also used this sample, focusing on T cells in Graves' hyperthyroidism and ophthalmopathy.

Here the sequenced sample was peripheral blood mononuclear cells (PBMCs), taken at new diagnosis, from a patient treated with antithyroid drugs. The TCR sequence derives from a woman in her twenties or thirties with Graves disease. The chain links TRBV7-9 to TRBJ1-5; maybe TRBD1 (5 bases). The CDR3 region is CASSLGIGDQPQHF. The CDR3 coding sequence is TGTGCCAGCAGCTTAGGTATAGGGGATCAGCCCCAGCATTTT.